This is a list of T cell receptor beta chains from one sample in a study of OX40 agonist ivuxolimab in advanced cancers. Clones were read by immunoSEQ multiplex PCR, and TCRdb kept only the in-frame ones, dropping some. The data contain about 54,000 clones, under 95% of them seen just once; the ten biggest clones take up 8.7%. The sequenced sample was CD4+ or CD8+ T cells sorted from blood, obtained in a trial of the OX40 agonist ivuxolimab. These receptors all stem from an adult with an advanced solid tumor such as melanoma, head and neck, liver or kidney cancer. Both conserved end residues are part of each CDR3. Fields, in order: D gene, clone size, V gene, J gene, CDR3 DNA, CDR3 protein. The D gene is left open where the match is weak. Not all rows give a size; the values are once, few, many and, for expanded clones, a class.

D: TRBD2
size: -
V: TRBV7-9
J: TRBJ2-5
DNA: TGTGCCAGCAGCTTAGAAGGCGGGGGGGCAGAGACCCAGTACTTC
CDR3: CASSLEGGGAETQYF

D: TRBD1
size: -
V: TRBV15
J: TRBJ2-7
DNA: TGTGCCACCAGCAGATGGACAGGGTCCTACGAGCAGTACTTC
CDR3: CATSRWTGSYEQYF

D: TRBD1
size: -
V: TRBV9
J: TRBJ2-1
DNA: TGTGCCAGCAGCGTAGTTAGTGAGGGGGCCCTATACAATGAGCAGTTCTTC
CDR3: CASSVVSEGALYNEQFF

D: -
size: few
V: TRBV9
J: TRBJ1-1
DNA: TGTGCCAGCAGCACTGGACAGCTCGGGCTTGAAGCTTTCTTT
CDR3: CASSTGQLGLEAFF

D: -
size: -
V: TRBV19
J: TRBJ1-2
DNA: TGTGCCAGTAGTAAAGGGATGGGCTATGGCTACACCTTC
CDR3: CASSKGMGYGYTF

D: TRBD1
size: -
V: TRBV28
J: TRBJ2-7
DNA: TGTGCCAGCAGTTTGCCGGGACAGACCTACGAGCAGTACTTC
CDR3: CASSLPGQTYEQYF

D: -
size: -
V: TRBV7-9
J: TRBJ2-7
DNA: TGTGCCAGCAGCTCCCCATGGGGATACGAGCAGTACTTC
CDR3: CASSSPWGYEQYF

D: -
size: -
V: TRBV19
J: TRBJ1-1
DNA: TGTGCCAGTAGTATAATGGCCGGGGGCACTGAAGCTTTCTTT
CDR3: CASSIMAGGTEAFF

D: TRBD2
size: -
V: TRBV4-1
J: TRBJ2-5
DNA: TGCGCCAGCAGCAGAGCGGGAGGTTCGCGAGAGACCCAGTACTTC
CDR3: CASSRAGGSRETQYF

D: -
size: -
V: TRBV28
J: TRBJ1-5
DNA: TGTGCCAGCAGTTTATTTTGGGGATCCGGTCAGCCCCAGCATTTT
CDR3: CASSLFWGSGQPQHF

D: -
size: -
V: TRBV27
J: TRBJ2-7
DNA: TGTGCCAGCAGTTCATCCTACGAGCAGTACTTC
CDR3: CASSSSYEQYF

D: -
size: -
V: TRBV4-1
J: TRBJ1-2
DNA: TGCGCCAGCAGCCAAGATCGCTGGGCGCTCTACACCTTC
CDR3: CASSQDRWALYTF

D: TRBD1
size: -
V: TRBV4-1
J: TRBJ1-5
DNA: TGCGCCAGCAGCCAAGATCCACAGGGGATAGTTCAGCCCCAGCATTTT
CDR3: CASSQDPQGIVQPQHF

D: -
size: -
V: TRBV11-2
J: TRBJ2-3
DNA: TGTGCCAGCAGCTTAGCGGCGGGGATGTACACAGATACGCAGTATTTT
CDR3: CASSLAAGMYTDTQYF

D: -
size: -
V: TRBV19
J: TRBJ1-1
DNA: TGTGCCAGTAGTACCGGACCCGGGAACACTGAAGCTTTCTTT
CDR3: CASSTGPGNTEAFF

D: -
size: once
V: TRBV4-1
J: TRBJ1-1
DNA: TGCGCCAGCAGCCCTCAAGGAAGCTCGCCCACTGAAGCTTTCTTT
CDR3: CASSPQGSSPTEAFF

D: TRBD2
size: -
V: TRBV7-6
J: TRBJ2-2
DNA: TGTGCCAGCAGCTCGAACTCTCTAGCGGGAGGGCCGAACACCGGGGAGCTGTTTTTT
CDR3: CASSSNSLAGGPNTGELFF

D: -
size: -
V: TRBV9
J: TRBJ1-2
DNA: TGTGCCAGCAGCGTAGATACCCGCTATGGCTACACCTTC
CDR3: CASSVDTRYGYTF

D: -
size: -
V: TRBV27
J: TRBJ1-5
DNA: TGTGCCAGCAGGCCCGACTCCTACTCGAGGCAGCCCCAGCATTTT
CDR3: CASRPDSYSRQPQHF

D: TRBD2
size: -
V: TRBV28
J: TRBJ2-7
DNA: TGTGCCAGTAGCGGGAGTAGTTCCTACGAGCAGTACTTC
CDR3: CASSGSSSYEQYF

D: -
size: few
V: TRBV6-5
J: TRBJ1-2
DNA: TGTGCCAGCAGTTACGTCCAGGAAAATCCGAATGGCTACACCTTC
CDR3: CASSYVQENPNGYTF

D: TRBD1
size: -
V: TRBV19
J: TRBJ2-1
DNA: TGTGCCAGTAGTCTCTCATCGGGGACAGCTACCTACAATGAGCAGTTCTTC
CDR3: CASSLSSGTATYNEQFF

D: TRBD1
size: -
V: TRBV27
J: TRBJ2-1
DNA: TGTGCCAGCAGTTGGGGGACAGGGTCCAATGAGCAGTTCTTC
CDR3: CASSWGTGSNEQFF

D: -
size: -
V: TRBV6-5
J: TRBJ1-2
DNA: TGTGCCAGCAGAGACAGTTTTGGCTACACCTTC
CDR3: CASRDSFGYTF

D: -
size: -
V: TRBV19
J: TRBJ2-1
DNA: TGTGCCAGTAGTATAGCGGCGCTCCGAAACAATGAGCAGTTCTTC
CDR3: CASSIAALRNNEQFF

D: TRBD2
size: -
V: TRBV5-4
J: TRBJ2-2
DNA: TGTGCCAGCCTCGAGTCGGGGGGACCCGGGGAGCTGTTTTTT
CDR3: CASLESGGPGELFF

D: -
size: -
V: TRBV9
J: TRBJ2-1
DNA: TGTGCCAGCAGCGTAGCTGGGCAGCAGTTCTTC
CDR3: CASSVAGQQFF

D: TRBD1
size: -
V: TRBV6-1
J: TRBJ2-7
DNA: TGTGCCAGCAGCTTCACAGGGGGGGAGCAGTACTTC
CDR3: CASSFTGGEQYF

D: -
size: -
V: TRBV27
J: TRBJ2-1
DNA: TGTGCCAGCATCTCGGGGGATTATGGTAATGAGCAGTTCTTC
CDR3: CASISGDYGNEQFF

D: -
size: -
V: TRBV28
J: TRBJ2-3
DNA: TGTGCCAGCAGCCGGATCACAGATACGCAGTATTTT
CDR3: CASSRITDTQYF

D: -
size: -
V: TRBV28
J: TRBJ1-5
DNA: TGTGCCAGCAGTTTGCTGGCAGGGGTCGGTCAGCCCCAGCATTTT
CDR3: CASSLLAGVGQPQHF

D: -
size: -
V: TRBV21-1
J: TRBJ2-6
DNA: TGTGCCAGCAAGGGGAACTCTGGGGCCAACGTCCTGACTTTC
CDR3: CASKGNSGANVLTF

D: -
size: -
V: TRBV9
J: TRBJ2-3
DNA: TGTGCCAGCAGCGCGGACGGAATAGATACGCAGTATTTT
CDR3: CASSADGIDTQYF

D: TRBD1
size: -
V: TRBV30
J: TRBJ1-1
DNA: TGTGCCTGGAGTGTACTCAGAACAGGGGGAATGAACACTGAAGCTTTCTTT
CDR3: CAWSVLRTGGMNTEAFF

D: -
size: -
V: TRBV9
J: TRBJ2-1
DNA: TGTGCCAGCAGCCCCTTCCGGGATAACGACCATGAGCAGTTCTTC
CDR3: CASSPFRDNDHEQFF

D: TRBD1
size: -
V: TRBV6-5
J: TRBJ1-2
DNA: TGTGCCAGCAGTTACGGGGGACAGGGGGCGGGTGGCTACACCTTC
CDR3: CASSYGGQGAGGYTF

D: -
size: -
V: TRBV15
J: TRBJ2-2
DNA: TGTGCCACCACTGACAAGATGAACACCGGGGAGCTGTTTTTT
CDR3: CATTDKMNTGELFF

D: -
size: once
V: TRBV2
J: TRBJ1-3
DNA: TGTGCCACTACGACAGCAAACTCTGGAAACACCATATATTTT
CDR3: CATTTANSGNTIYF

D: -
size: -
V: TRBV13
J: TRBJ2-5
DNA: TGTGCCAGCAGCCTTAGAGAAGGCGACCAAGAGACCCAGTACTTC
CDR3: CASSLREGDQETQYF

D: -
size: -
V: TRBV20-1
J: TRBJ1-1
DNA: TGCAGTGCTCGCATGAACATTGAAGCTTTCTTT
CDR3: CSARMNIEAFF